This T cell receptor (beta chain) was sequenced for a study of regulatory T cells in long-lasting Graves disease. The overall study: For a period under 3 months, newly diagnosed Graves' patients had taken antithyroid drugs.

The TCR beta library used iRepertoire HTBI primers with Arm-PCR amplification of CDR3. In TCRdb, the multiplex PCR reads were re-called with MiXCR into one record per CDR3 protein. The data hold hundreds of thousands of distinct CDR3 sequences, with around 15% observed a single time. This clonotype was picked up many times. V lost 5 bases and J lost 1, with 11 bases in between. The CDR3 sequence is 14 residues long. From germline, CDR1 is MNHEY and CDR2 SMNVEV (reference sequence). The time point here: newly diagnosed GD, antithyroid drugs for less than 3 months. PBMC RNA was the source of the TCR library.

The sample in question was peripheral blood mononuclear cells (PBMCs), obtained at new diagnosis, from a patient treated with antithyroid drugs. The rearrangement links TRBV27 to TRBJ1-1; TRBD1 is a possible D gene (5 bases). This clonotype was obtained from a female donor with Graves disease. The CDR3 DNA is TGTGCCAGCAGTCGCCCCGGACAGAACACTGAAGCTTTCTTT. It translates to CASSRPGQNTEAFF.